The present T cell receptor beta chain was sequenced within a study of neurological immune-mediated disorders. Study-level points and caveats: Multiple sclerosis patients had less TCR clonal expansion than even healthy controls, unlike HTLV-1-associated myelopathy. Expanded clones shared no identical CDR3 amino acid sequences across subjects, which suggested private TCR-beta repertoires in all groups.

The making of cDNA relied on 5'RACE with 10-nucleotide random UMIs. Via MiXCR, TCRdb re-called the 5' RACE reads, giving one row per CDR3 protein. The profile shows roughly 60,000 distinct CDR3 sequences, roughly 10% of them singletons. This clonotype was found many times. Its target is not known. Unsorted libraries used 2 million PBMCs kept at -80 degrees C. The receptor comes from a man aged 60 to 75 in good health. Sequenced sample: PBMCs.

The CDR3 bases are TGTGCCAGCCGGGAATTCAACACCGGGGAGCTGTTTTTT. Translation: CASREFNTGELFF. The chain employs TRBV28 and TRBJ2-2, with D perhaps TRBD2 (5 bases). The ends were cut back, 8 bases at V and 2 bases at J, with 9 bases in the middle. The germline gives CDR1 MDHEN, CDR2 SYDVKM. The CDR3 runs to 13 residues.